This passage covers 29 T cell receptor beta chains from one sample sequenced in a study of T cell responses to AZD1222 COVID-19 vaccine. Sequencing used immunoSEQ multiplex PCR; TCRdb keeps in-frame clones, though not all of them. The sample has 180,000 or so clones; roughly 94% are singletons. The material sequenced was peripheral blood, taken 28 days after the second AZD1222 dose. The receptor source for this set is an adult who received the AZD1222 COVID-19 vaccine.

The gene calls are TRBV4-1 and TRBJ1-2; no clear D gene. CDR3 length equals 13 residues. Trimming took 0 bases from V and 8 from J, leaving 10 bases between them. Germline V gene lookup returns CDR1 MGHRA and CDR2 YSYEKL. The CDR3 nucleotides read TGCGCCAGCAGCCAAGAAGGGATATGGGGCTACACCTTC. Protein: CASSQEGIWGYTF.

V usage is TRBV5-1 and J usage is TRBJ1-1; tentatively, D is TRBD1 (6 bases). Germline V CDR1 and CDR2: SGHRS, YFSETQ. This CDR3 has 13 amino acids. V gave up 1 base and J gave up 4 bases, with 8 bases separating them. CDR3: CASSLLGATEAFF. The CDR3 DNA reads as TGCGCCAGCAGCTTGTTGGGGGCCACTGAAGCTTTCTTT.

The chain is built from TRBV7-2 and TRBJ2-1; 10 nucleotides agree with TRBD1. Germline CDR1 reads SGHTA; CDR2 reads FQGNSA. J lost 2 bases, V lost 6 bases, and 4 bases had no gene match. This CDR3 region has 15 residues. CDR3 sequence: CASRSDRGTYNEQFF. The CDR3 DNA follows: TGTGCCAGCAGATCGGACAGGGGGACCTACAATGAGCAGTTCTTC.

V usage is TRBV12-3 or TRBV12-4 and J usage is TRBJ2-7, with a possible D match to TRBD2 (5 bases). The V end lost 6 bases, the J end lost 4 bases, and 13 bases lay between the germline ends. CDR3 length equals 13 residues. CDR3 nucleotide sequence: TGTGCCAGCAGCTCCACCCTAGCTTACGAGCAGTACTTC. It translates to CASSSTLAYEQYF.

The chain is built from TRBV4-3 and TRBJ1-1; D gene uncertain. This CDR3 spans 13 amino acids. The germline V gene encodes CDR1 LGHNA and CDR2 YSLEER. V was clipped by 0 bases and J by 1 base, with 3 bases between them. The CDR3 DNA reads as TGCGCCAGCAGCCAAGACAAGAACACTGAAGCTTTCTTT. Translation: CASSQDKNTEAFF.

J is TRBJ2-5 and V is TRBV4-1; D is uncertain. The V gene lost 4 bases and the J gene lost 0 bases, with 3 bases spanning the gap. The CDR3 covers 12 residues. The germline gives CDR1 MGHRA, CDR2 YSYEKL. This CDR3 reads CASSLYQETQYF. In nucleotides, the CDR3 is TGCGCCAGCAGCCTATACCAAGAGACCCAGTACTTC.

The rearrangement joins TRBV29-1 to TRBJ1-1; possible D gene TRBD1, 5 bases. The germline V gene encodes CDR1 SQVTM and CDR2 ANQGSEA. Trimming stripped 5 bases from V and 1 base from J, with 11 bases between. The CDR3 loop spans 13 amino acids. The CDR3 nucleotides read TGCAGCGTTATTAGAACAGGGAACACTGAAGCTTTCTTT. Its protein product is CSVIRTGNTEAFF. The full variable domain, with the rest looked up from reference TRBV29-1 and TRBJ1-1, is SAVISQKPSRDICQRGTSLTIQCQVDSQVTMMFWYRQQPGQSLTLIATANQGSEATYESGFVIDKFPISRPNLTFSTLTVSNMSPEDSSIYLCSVIRTGNTEAFFGQGTRLTVV.

V is TRBV12-5 and J is TRBJ2-7, with D hard to call. Looked up from germline, CDR1 is LGHNT and CDR2 is FRNRAP. The CDR3 loop spans 10 amino acids. Between the trimmed V and J ends, which lost 7 bases and 2 bases, there was a span of 3 bases. In DNA form, the CDR3 reads TGTGCTAGTGCCACCTACGAGCAGTACTTC. It encodes CASATYEQYF.

This clone appeared a single time. This chain connects TRBV5-8 to TRBJ2-1, with 7 bases fitting TRBD2. This CDR3 is built from 15 residues. V shed 3 bases, J shed 0 bases, and the junction held 3 bases outside the gene matches. Germline V gene data show CDR1 as SGHTS and CDR2 as YDEGEE. This chain's CDR3 is CASSSGLSSYNEQFF. CDR3 sequence (DNA): TGTGCCAGCAGCTCGGGACTAAGCTCCTACAATGAGCAGTTCTTC.

DNA of the CDR3: TGTGCCAGCAGCAACCAGGCGGTGAACACTGAAGCTTTCTTT. Its protein is CASSNQAVNTEAFF. The chain recombines TRBV7-2 with TRBJ1-1; D is uncertain. V lost 5 bases to trimming and J lost 0 bases, with 10 bases between them. The CDR3 covers 14 residues. Germline V gene sequence: CDR1 SGHTA, CDR2 FQGNSA.

The chain has TRBV3-1 (or the pseudogene TRBV3-2) and TRBJ2-4, with D tentatively TRBD2 (6 bases). V dropped 1 base and J dropped 7 bases, with 8 bases sitting between them. CDR1 LGHDT and CDR2 YNNKEL come from the germline V gene (reference sequence). The CDR3 is 13 residues long. Here the CDR3 reads CASSQAGANIQYF. Written as DNA, the CDR3 is TGTGCCAGCAGCCAAGCGGGAGCTAACATTCAGTACTTC.

The table lists this clone with a few counts. V and J are TRBV7-4 and TRBJ1-2, with TRBD1 as a possible D gene (6 bases). The CDR3 totals 13 residues. Germline V gives CDR1 SGHVT, CDR2 SQSDAQ. Trimming left V 4 bases short and J 8 bases short, with 14 bases between. The CDR3 loop is CASSWHRAAGYTF. CDR3 sequence (DNA): TGTGCCAGCAGCTGGCACAGGGCGGCGGGCTACACCTTC. Looking up the rest from reference TRBV7-4 and TRBJ1-2 gives the full variable domain: GAGVSQSPRYKVAKRGRDVALRCDSISGHVTLYWYRQTLGQGSEVLTYSQSDAQRDKSGRPSGRFSAERPERSVSTLKIQRTEQGDSAVYLCASSWHRAAGYTFGSGTRLTVV.

This rearrangement joins TRBV4-1 to TRBJ1-2; 7 bases match TRBD1. V gave up 1 base and J gave up 9 bases; unmatched junction bases: 11. Germline V CDR1 and CDR2: MGHRA, YSYEKL. The CDR3 has 15 amino acids. The CDR3 region has the DNA TGCGCCAGCAGCCAAGGCCTTACAGGGGTTGGTAGCTACACCTTC. This gives the protein CASSQGLTGVGSYTF.

The rearrangement joins TRBV10-2 to TRBJ1-1; a possible D gene is TRBD1 (5 bases). Germline V CDR1 and CDR2: WSHSY, SAAADI. The CDR3 spans 12 residues. With 4 bases removed from V and 6 bases from J, the gap between germline ends came to 9 bases. The DNA of the CDR3 is TGCGCCAGCAGTGGGACAAACCCTGAAGCTTTCTTT. Protein sequence: CASSGTNPEAFF.

This clone was recorded once. V usage is TRBV24-1 and J usage is TRBJ1-2, with 8 bases aligning to TRBD1. This CDR3 region has 14 residues. The germline V gene encodes CDR1 KGHDR and CDR2 SFDVKD. V shed 7 bases and J 5 bases; nucleotides not matched to a gene: 8. The CDR3 loop reads CATSNLDRAYGYTF. CDR3 in DNA: TGTGCCACCAGCAATTTGGACAGGGCTTATGGCTACACCTTC.

The J gene is TRBJ1-1, the V gene TRBV25-1; the match to TRBD1 covers 7 bases. The CDR3 sequence is 13 residues long. CDR1 is MGHDK and CDR2 is SYGVNS in the germline V gene. V lost 7 bases, J lost 4 bases, and 6 bases stayed unmatched. CDR3 nucleotide sequence: TGTGCCAGCACAGGACAGGCGGGCACTGAAGCTTTCTTT. It specifies CASTGQAGTEAFF.

The rearrangement joins TRBV5-6 to TRBJ2-1; TRBD2 is a possible D gene (6 bases). CDR1 and CDR2 (germline): SGHDT, YYEEEE. V was trimmed by 4 bases and J by 0 bases, leaving 23 bases between them. The CDR3 has 19 residues. CDR3 region: CASSRLANLVFSSYNEQFF. Here the CDR3 DNA reads TGTGCCAGCAGCCGGCTAGCGAACCTCGTTTTTAGCTCCTACAATGAGCAGTTCTTC. The full variable domain, completed using reference TRBV5-6 and TRBJ2-1, is DAGVTQSPTHLIKTRGQQVTLRCSPKSGHDTVSWYQQALGQGPQFIFQYYEEEERQRGNFPDRFSGHQFPNYSSELNVNALLLGDSALYLCASSRLANLVFSSYNEQFFGPGTRLTVL.

This chain joins TRBV2 and TRBJ2-1; D uncertain. CDR3 size: 12 residues. Per germline, CDR1 SNHLY and CDR2 FYNNEI. V lost 4 bases and J lost 4, with 5 bases in between. The CDR3 DNA follows: TGTGCCAGCAGTGCTACATACAATGAGCAGTTCTTC. Protein: CASSATYNEQFF.

The chain combines TRBV6-4 with TRBJ1-1; D is ambiguous. Trimming shortened V by 6 bases and J by 3 bases, and 11 bases separated the two germline ends. In germline, CDR1 is MRHNA, CDR2 SNTAGT. The CDR3 runs to 13 residues. The CDR3 DNA reads as TGTGCCAGCAGGAAGACTGGGGACACTGAAGCTTTCTTT. This codes for CASRKTGDTEAFF.

The chain links TRBV21-1 to TRBJ1-6; the D call in the table, TRBD1, was not verified against the DNA. TRBV21-1 is tagged as a pseudogene. The CDR3 is made up of 14 amino acids. CDR3 residues: CASGCGTGGSPLHF. The CDR3 bases are TGTGCCAGCGGCTGCGGGACAGGGGGTTCACCCCTCCACTTT.

This chain links TRBV5-3 with TRBJ1-2; D not certain. TRBV5-3 falls under the ORF class, with uncertain function. V gave up 0 bases and J gave up 3 bases, with 18 bases separating them. This CDR3 has 17 residues. Here the CDR3 reads CARSLAPVNLTDYGYTF. As DNA, the CDR3 is TGTGCCAGAAGCTTGGCCCCAGTAAATCTAACGGACTATGGCTACACCTTC.

This sequence joins TRBV29-1 and TRBJ2-4; TRBD2 agrees at 13 bases. V trimming: 6 bases; J trimming: 2 bases; junction bases outside the gene matches: 4. This CDR3 is 15 amino acids long. CDR1 is SQVTM, CDR2 ANQGSEA, per germline. CDR3 loop: CSVWGLAGTKNIQYF. Written as DNA, the CDR3 is TGCAGCGTCTGGGGACTAGCGGGGACCAAAAACATTCAGTACTTC.

J is TRBJ2-2 and V is TRBV30; no firm D call. Trimming cost V 0 bases and J 5 bases, with 7 bases left between them. Germline-derived CDR1 and CDR2 are GTSNPN and SVGIG (reference sequence). The CDR3 is 13 amino acids. The CDR3 loop reads CAWSVTVTGELFF. In nucleotides, the CDR3 is TGTGCCTGGAGTGTCACCGTAACCGGGGAGCTGTTTTTT.

In this sample, this clone turned up a few times. Distinct nucleotide sequences in the sample also encode this CDR3. V and J are TRBV2 and TRBJ1-3; maybe TRBD1 (5 bases). V was pared by 3 bases and J by 4 bases, with 13 bases between. The CDR3 is 15 residues long. Per the germline V gene, CDR1 is SNHLY and CDR2 is FYNNEI. The CDR3 coding sequence is TGTGCCAGCAGTGAGGCGAGGGGCCGAGGAAACACCATATATTTT. Its protein is CASSEARGRGNTIYF.

The chain links TRBV5-6 to TRBJ1-2; the D is unclear. The length of the CDR3 is 14 residues. Germline V gives CDR1 SGHDT, CDR2 YYEEEE. The V and J ends lost 3 bases and 4 bases respectively, with 13 bases between them. CDR3 sequence (DNA): TGTGCCAGCAGCTCGTGGGCTGTCATCTATGGCTACACCTTC. Protein product: CASSSWAVIYGYTF.

This chain uses TRBV18 with TRBJ2-1; D possibly corresponds to TRBD2 (6 bases). The CDR3 runs to 18 residues. Trimming removed 0 bases at V and 0 bases at J, with 15 bases between. Germline V gene data show CDR1 as KGHSH and CDR2 as LQKENI. CDR3 in DNA: TGTGCCAGCTCACCACCTTGGAAGAGCGGGTACTCCTACAATGAGCAGTTCTTC. Translated, it gives CASSPPWKSGYSYNEQFF.

The chain carries TRBV11-2 and TRBJ1-1; no clear D gene. The V end was cut by 1 base, the J end by 0 bases, with 12 bases between. Looked up from germline, CDR1 is SGHAT and CDR2 is FQNNGV. CDR3 length: 16 residues. The CDR3 loop reads CASSLGGGGVNTEAFF. The CDR3 DNA follows: TGTGCCAGCAGCTTAGGGGGTGGCGGCGTGAACACTGAAGCTTTCTTT.

The chain employs TRBV27 and TRBJ1-2; D might be TRBD1 (5 bases). V shed 6 bases and J shed 6 bases, with 20 bases lying between them. CDR1 is MNHEY, CDR2 SMNVEV, per germline (reference sequence). This CDR3 is 15 amino acids long. This chain's CDR3 is CASSFTHGGGHGYTF. Here the CDR3 DNA reads TGTGCCAGCAGCTTCACCCATGGGGGTGGCCATGGCTACACCTTC.

The chain recombines TRBV4-1 with TRBJ2-3; D is possibly TRBD2 (5 bases). The V end was cut by 0 bases, the J end by 10 bases, with 20 bases between. The germline V gene has CDR1 MGHRA and CDR2 YSYEKL. The CDR3 contains 16 residues. This CDR3 reads CASSQDSAGPLAAQYF. In nucleotides, the CDR3 is TGCGCCAGCAGCCAAGATTCGGCGGGTCCGTTGGCGGCGCAGTATTTT.